The clone carrying this T cell receptor beta chain was seen repeatedly, ten times or more. Its target is unknown. The ends lost 7 bases at V and 1 base at J; junction bases unmatched: 4. The CDR3 length is 14 residues. Per the germline V gene, CDR1 is MNHEY and CDR2 is SVGEGT. This record belongs to a study of T cells in Graves' hyperthyroidism and ophthalmopathy. It was RNA transcripts that yielded the amplified TCR beta CDR3 regions. The TCR CDR3 first-round RT-PCR relied on the HTBI primer set. TCRdb re-called the multiplex PCR reads through MiXCR, storing one row per CDR3 protein. The sample has about 480,000 distinct CDR3 sequences, approximately 25% seen once. Ophthalmopathy patients all had a Clinical Activity Score of at least 3, a NOSPECS grade of at least 4 and disease under 3 months old. Findings and limits, study-wide: Most thyroid clonotypes with frequency above 0.001 were detected in blood. Ophthalmopathy got predicted by the model a median around 6.6 months before its onset.

The TCR sequence derives from a woman in her thirties with Graves' ophthalmopathy. The V and J genes are TRBV6-2 or TRBV6-3 and TRBJ1-2; 9 bases agree with TRBD1. The specimen was blood. CDR3 amino acids: CASIKDRGNYGYTF. CDR3 coding DNA: TGTGCCAGCATTAAGGACAGGGGTAACTATGGCTACACCTTC.